The T cell receptor (beta chain) under discussion was sequenced for a study of T cell responses to AZD1222 COVID-19 vaccine. General study findings and limits: There were mostly white British donors and more females than males, and clonal diversity was possibly underestimated. Receipt of two AZD1222 doses was followed by a rise in Spike-specific TCR breadth and depth.

Regarding this clone: The antigen remains unidentified.

This CDR3 has 15 amino acids. Germline values: CDR1 SGHRS, CDR2 YFSETQ. The junction had 5 bases not matched to a gene; V was cut back by 0 bases and J by 6 bases. Only in-frame clones appear in the TCRdb table, and some are missing; sequencing was by immunoSEQ multiplex PCR. Of about 150,000 clones detected, approximately 87% appear once; the ten largest clones hold roughly 9.1%. The clonotype comes from an adult who received the AZD1222 COVID-19 vaccine. The sequencing here drew on peripheral blood, taken 28 days after the second AZD1222 dose. The chain recombines TRBV5-1 with TRBJ2-2; the match to TRBD1 covers 7 bases. Here the CDR3 reads CASSLVGTASGELFF. Here the CDR3 DNA reads TGCGCCAGCAGCTTGGTGGGGACAGCCTCCGGGGAGCTGTTTTTT.